A selection of T cell receptor beta chains follows, all from one sample in a study of identical twins. TCRdb called the 5' RACE reads again in MiXCR, with one record for every CDR3 protein. The table shows roughly 770,000 distinct CDR3 sequences, with roughly 18% occurring only once. The data also belong to a second study, concerning T cells expressing NK-cell markers.

Material: PBMCs. The source is a woman in her late teens or twenties in good health. CDR3s include the opening cysteine and the closing phenylalanine or tryptophan. D genes are given only for firm matches. The size field is filled for only some rows; it gives once, few, many or a size class.

abundance	j_gene	v_gene	d_gene	CDR3aa	CDR3nt
few	TRBJ2-5	TRBV29-1	TRBD2	CSVGLAETQYF	TGCAGCGTAGGACTAGCGGAGACCCAGTACTTC
.	TRBJ1-1	TRBV9	TRBD1	CASSTGTGDANEAFF	TGTGCCAGCAGCACCGGGACAGGGGATGCCAATGAAGCTTTCTTT
.	TRBJ2-2	TRBV20-1	TRBD2	CSAAGVHTGELFF	TGCAGTGCCGCGGGGGTTCACACCGGGGAGCTGTTTTTT
.	TRBJ2-7	TRBV29-1	TRBD2	CSVGLAARMGEQYF	TGCAGCGTTGGACTAGCGGCTCGGATGGGGGAGCAGTACTTC
.	TRBJ2-1	TRBV4-3	.	CASSQEAGGGEQFF	TGCGCCAGCAGCCAAGAAGCTGGCGGGGGCGAGCAGTTCTTC
.	TRBJ2-3	TRBV20-1	.	CSARDGRRTDTQYF	TGCAGTGCTAGAGATGGGAGGCGGACAGATACGCAGTATTTT
few	TRBJ2-7	TRBV4-2	TRBD2	CASSLARTGTSGRNMIYEQYF	TGTGCCAGCAGCCTCGCGCGAACCGGGACTAGCGGGAGGAATATGATTTACGAGCAGTACTTC
few	TRBJ1-1	TRBV9	.	CASSVALTDTEAFF	TGTGCCAGCAGCGTAGCTTTAACAGACACTGAAGCTTTCTTT
many	TRBJ1-1	TRBV12-3/TRBV12-4	TRBD1	CASSQGANTEAFF	TGTGCCAGCAGCCAGGGGGCGAACACTGAAGCTTTCTTT
.	TRBJ2-5	TRBV7-2	.	CASSLDWDRQETQYF	TGTGCCAGCAGCTTAGATTGGGACCGCCAAGAGACCCAGTACTTC
.	TRBJ2-1	TRBV7-8	TRBD2	CASSLEWGGTDEQFF	TGTGCCAGCAGCTTAGAATGGGGGGGTACCGATGAGCAGTTCTTC
.	TRBJ2-1	TRBV6-1	TRBD2	CASSLLRGGFGNEQFF	TGTGCCAGCAGTCTGCTACGGGGGGGTTTCGGAAATGAGCAGTTCTTC
many	TRBJ2-1	TRBV9	.	CASSVQVRPGDDEQFF	TGTGCCAGCAGCGTACAGGTCCGGCCCGGGGATGATGAGCAGTTCTTC
few	TRBJ1-1	TRBV3-1	.	CASSQGQAKAEAFF	TGTGCCAGCAGCCAAGGACAGGCGAAGGCTGAAGCTTTCTTT
.	TRBJ2-7	TRBV27	.	CASGDGGVSYEQYF	TGTGCCAGCGGGGATGGGGGCGTCTCCTACGAGCAGTACTTC
few	TRBJ2-3	TRBV20-1	.	CSAMRGALQDTQYF	TGCAGTGCTATGAGGGGAGCCCTGCAAGATACGCAGTATTTT
.	TRBJ2-5	TRBV20-1	TRBD1	CSARDLGQRETQYF	TGCAGTGCTAGAGATCTGGGACAGAGGGAGACCCAGTACTTC
few	TRBJ2-2	TRBV7-9	TRBD2	CASSFPTSGSNTGELFF	TGTGCCAGCAGCTTCCCGACTAGCGGGTCGAACACCGGGGAGCTGTTTTTT
.	TRBJ2-7	TRBV12-3/TRBV12-4	.	CASSFRPESTYEQYF	TGTGCCAGCAGTTTTAGGCCGGAATCAACCTACGAGCAGTACTTC
.	TRBJ1-4	TRBV20-1	.	CSASPSGSAREKLFF	TGCAGTGCTAGCCCTTCGGGGTCCGCGAGAGAGAAACTGTTTTTT
few	TRBJ2-1	TRBV5-1	TRBD2	CASSLEYWRSGGAGNEQFF	TGCGCCAGCAGCTTGGAATATTGGCGTAGCGGGGGGGCCGGTAATGAGCAGTTCTTC
.	TRBJ2-1	TRBV6-2/TRBV6-3	TRBD2	CASSYGGSVWNEQFF	TGTGCCAGCAGTTACGGCGGGAGTGTTTGGAATGAGCAGTTCTTC
many	TRBJ2-3	TRBV6-5	.	CASSGRGTQYF	TGTGCCAGCAGCGGGCGTGGGACGCAGTATTTT
.	TRBJ1-3	TRBV30	.	CAWSLGTGNTIYF	TGTGCCTGGAGCTTGGGGACTGGAAACACCATATATTTT
.	TRBJ2-7	TRBV6-1	TRBD1	CASTYYIGQGKQEQYF	TGTGCCAGCACCTATTACATCGGACAGGGGAAACAAGAGCAGTACTTC
.	TRBJ2-1	TRBV27	TRBD2	CASSSPTSGRAGEQFF	TGTGCCAGCAGTTCTCCGACTAGCGGGAGGGCTGGTGAGCAGTTCTTC
.	TRBJ2-1	TRBV3-1	.	CASRDREGEQFF	TGTGCCAGCAGGGACAGGGAGGGTGAGCAGTTCTTC
few	TRBJ2-5	TRBV12-3/TRBV12-4	.	CASSSPITGKLGSQYF	TGTGCCAGCAGTTCCCCGATCACAGGGAAGTTGGGGTCCCAGTACTTC
many	TRBJ1-2	TRBV6-2/TRBV6-3	.	CASSAGDYGYTF	TGTGCCAGCAGTGCAGGAGACTATGGCTACACCTTC
.	TRBJ2-2	TRBV12-3/TRBV12-4	.	CASSLSPRDTGELFF	TGTGCCAGCAGTTTAAGTCCTCGGGACACCGGGGAGCTGTTTTTT
.	TRBJ2-5	TRBV7-2	.	CASSVTFTMETQYF	TGTGCCAGCAGCGTAACTTTTACCATGGAGACCCAGTACTTC
few	TRBJ2-7	TRBV20-1	TRBD1	CSASSVMGQGTYEQYF	TGCAGTGCTAGTTCGGTTATGGGACAGGGGACCTACGAGCAGTACTTC
few	TRBJ2-1	TRBV20-1	.	CSARLPTYYNEQFF	TGCAGTGCTAGATTACCCACATATTACAATGAGCAGTTCTTC
.	TRBJ2-1	TRBV12-3/TRBV12-4	.	CASSFRGGHPPEQFF	TGTGCCAGCAGTTTCCGCGGGGGCCACCCCCCTGAGCAGTTCTTC
.	TRBJ2-1	TRBV18	.	CASSPFAESSYNEQFF	TGTGCCAGCTCACCGTTCGCGGAAAGCTCCTACAATGAGCAGTTCTTC
many	TRBJ2-7	TRBV25-1	TRBD2	CASGGGYEQYF	TGTGCCAGCGGCGGGGGCTACGAGCAGTACTTC
.	TRBJ2-4	TRBV20-1	.	CSARVKNIQYF	TGCAGTGCTAGGGTTAAAAACATTCAGTACTTC
few	TRBJ2-5	TRBV3-1	.	CASRQFGGLSQETQYF	TGTGCCAGCAGACAGTTCGGCGGGTTGAGCCAAGAGACCCAGTACTTC
.	TRBJ2-7	TRBV20-1	TRBD2	CSARGLAGEGQYF	TGCAGTGCTAGGGGACTAGCGGGAGAGGGGCAGTACTTC
few	TRBJ2-7	TRBV7-9	.	CASSSSPYYEQYF	TGTGCCAGCAGCTCTAGCCCTTATTACGAGCAGTACTTC
.	TRBJ1-5	TRBV24-1	.	CATSETYSNQPQHF	TGTGCCACCAGTGAGACGTATAGCAATCAGCCCCAGCATTTT
few	TRBJ2-1	TRBV19	TRBD1	CASSFRQGANHEQFF	TGTGCCAGTAGTTTTCGGCAGGGGGCAAATCATGAGCAGTTCTTC
.	TRBJ2-3	TRBV4-2	TRBD1	CARSPVQGLGTDTQYF	TGTGCCAGGAGCCCTGTACAGGGGCTAGGCACAGATACGCAGTATTTT
few	TRBJ2-1	TRBV6-1	.	CASTRTVPSYNEQFF	TGTGCCAGCACCCGGACTGTCCCCTCCTACAATGAGCAGTTCTTC